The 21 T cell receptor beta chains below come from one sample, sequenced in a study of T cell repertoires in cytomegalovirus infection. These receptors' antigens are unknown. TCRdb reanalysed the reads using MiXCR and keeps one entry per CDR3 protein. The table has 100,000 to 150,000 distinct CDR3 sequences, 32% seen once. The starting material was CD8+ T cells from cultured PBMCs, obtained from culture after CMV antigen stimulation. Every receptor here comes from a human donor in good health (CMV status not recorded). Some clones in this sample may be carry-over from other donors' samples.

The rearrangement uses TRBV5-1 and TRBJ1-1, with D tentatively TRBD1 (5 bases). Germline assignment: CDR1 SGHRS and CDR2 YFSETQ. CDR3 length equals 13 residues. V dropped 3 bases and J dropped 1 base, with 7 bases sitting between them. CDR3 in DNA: TGCGCCAGCAGCTGGAGGGGGAACACTGAAGCTTTCTTT. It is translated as CASSWRGNTEAFF. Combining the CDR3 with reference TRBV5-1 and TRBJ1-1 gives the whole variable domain KAGVTQTPRYLIKTRGQQVTLSCSPISGHRSVSWYQQTPGQGLQFLFEYFSETQRNKGNFPGRFSGRQFSNSRSEMNVSTLELGDSALYLCASSWRGNTEAFFGQGTRLTVV.

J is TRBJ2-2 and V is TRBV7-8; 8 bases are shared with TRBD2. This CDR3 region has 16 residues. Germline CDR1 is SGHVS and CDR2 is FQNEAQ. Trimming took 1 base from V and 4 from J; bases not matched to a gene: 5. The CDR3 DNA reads TGTGCCAGCAGCTTAGTGACGGGGGGGGCCACCGGGGAGCTGTTTTTT. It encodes CASSLVTGGATGELFF. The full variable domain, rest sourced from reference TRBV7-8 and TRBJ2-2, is GAGVSQSPRYKVAKRGQDVALRCDPISGHVSLFWYQQALGQGPEFLTYFQNEAQLDKSGLPSDRFFAERPEGSVSTLKIQRTQQEDSAVYLCASSLVTGGATGELFFGEGSRLTVL.

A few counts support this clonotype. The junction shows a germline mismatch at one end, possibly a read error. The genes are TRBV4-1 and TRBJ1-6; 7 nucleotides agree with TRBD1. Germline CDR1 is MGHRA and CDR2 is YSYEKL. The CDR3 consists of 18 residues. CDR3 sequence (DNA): TGTGCCAGCAGCCAAGATCCGCAGGGGGGACTCTATAATTCACCCCTCCACTTT. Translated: CASSQDPQGGLYNSPLHF.

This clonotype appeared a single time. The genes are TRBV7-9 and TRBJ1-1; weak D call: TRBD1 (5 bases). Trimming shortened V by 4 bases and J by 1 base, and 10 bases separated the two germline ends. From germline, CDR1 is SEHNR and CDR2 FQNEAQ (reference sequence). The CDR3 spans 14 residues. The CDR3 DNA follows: TGTGCCAGCAGCTCGGGGGGACCGAACACTGAAGCTTTCTTT. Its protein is CASSSGGPNTEAFF.

The CDR3 bases are TGCGCCAGCAGCCCTTCGGCAGGGGGTACGAACACTGAAGCTTTCTTT. Amino acid sequence: CASSPSAGGTNTEAFF. The V gene is TRBV4-1, the J gene TRBJ1-1, with 7 nucleotides matching TRBD1. The J segment lost 1 base and the V segment lost 4 bases, leaving 9 bases of the junction unmatched. CDR3 length: 16 amino acids. The germline V gene has CDR1 MGHRA and CDR2 YSYEKL.

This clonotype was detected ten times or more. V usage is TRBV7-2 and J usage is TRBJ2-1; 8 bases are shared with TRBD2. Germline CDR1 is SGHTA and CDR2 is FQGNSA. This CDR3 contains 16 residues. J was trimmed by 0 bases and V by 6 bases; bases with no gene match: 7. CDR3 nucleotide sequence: TGTGCCAGCAGTAAATTCAGCGGGGGCTCCTACAATGAGCAGTTCTTC. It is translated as CASSKFSGGSYNEQFF.

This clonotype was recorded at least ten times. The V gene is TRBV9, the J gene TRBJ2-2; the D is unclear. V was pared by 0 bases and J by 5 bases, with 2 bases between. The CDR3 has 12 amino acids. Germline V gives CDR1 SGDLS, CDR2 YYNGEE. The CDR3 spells CASSVGTGELFF. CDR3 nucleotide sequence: TGTGCCAGCAGCGTAGGGACCGGGGAGCTGTTTTTT.

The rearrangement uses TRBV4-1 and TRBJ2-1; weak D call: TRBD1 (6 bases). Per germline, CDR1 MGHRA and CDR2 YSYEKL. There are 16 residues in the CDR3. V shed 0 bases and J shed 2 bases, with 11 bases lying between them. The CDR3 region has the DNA TGCGCCAGCAGCCAAGATACAGGGATCACCTACAATGAGCAGTTCTTC. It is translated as CASSQDTGITYNEQFF.

DNA for the CDR3: TGTGCCAGCAGTTTTTATGCCGAACTCTCTGGAAACACCATATATTTT. It translates to CASSFYAELSGNTIYF. J is TRBJ1-3 and V is TRBV28; D gene uncertain. Germline V gene data show CDR1 as MDHEN and CDR2 as SYDVKM. CDR3 length equals 16 residues. Trimming stripped 3 bases from V and 0 bases from J, with 12 bases between.

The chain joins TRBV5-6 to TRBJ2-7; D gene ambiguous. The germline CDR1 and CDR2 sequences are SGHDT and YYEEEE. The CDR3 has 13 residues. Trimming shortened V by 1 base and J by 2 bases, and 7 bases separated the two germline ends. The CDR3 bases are TGTGCCAGCAGCTTGTATTTCGCCTACGAGCAGTACTTC. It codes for CASSLYFAYEQYF.

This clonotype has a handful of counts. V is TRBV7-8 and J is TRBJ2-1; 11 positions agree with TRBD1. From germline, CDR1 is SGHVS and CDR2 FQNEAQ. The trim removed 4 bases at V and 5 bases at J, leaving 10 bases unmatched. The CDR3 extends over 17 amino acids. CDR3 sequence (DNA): TGTGCCAGCAGCTCACCGCCCGGACAGGGGGCGGACAATGAGCAGTTCTTC. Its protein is CASSSPPGQGADNEQFF.

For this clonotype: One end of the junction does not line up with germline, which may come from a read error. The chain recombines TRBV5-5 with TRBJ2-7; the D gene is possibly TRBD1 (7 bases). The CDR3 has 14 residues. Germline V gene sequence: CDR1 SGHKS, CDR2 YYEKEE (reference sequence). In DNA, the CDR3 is TGTGCCAGCACCTTGGAGGGGGCTGGCTACGAGCAGTACTTC. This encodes CASTLEGAGYEQYF.

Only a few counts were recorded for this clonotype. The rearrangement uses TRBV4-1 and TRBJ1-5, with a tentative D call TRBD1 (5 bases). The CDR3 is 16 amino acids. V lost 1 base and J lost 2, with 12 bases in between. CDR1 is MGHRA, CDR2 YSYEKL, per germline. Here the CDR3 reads CASSQAGGAGNQPQHF. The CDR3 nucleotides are TGCGCCAGCAGCCAAGCCGGGGGTGCCGGCAATCAGCCCCAGCATTTT.

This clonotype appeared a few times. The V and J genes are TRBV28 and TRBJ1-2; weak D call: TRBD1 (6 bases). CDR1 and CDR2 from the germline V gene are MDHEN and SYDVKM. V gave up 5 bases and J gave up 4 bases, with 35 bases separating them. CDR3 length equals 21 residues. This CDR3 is CASSDGHGTTAYRDGLYGYTF. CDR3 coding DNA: TGTGCCAGCAGTGATGGACACGGGACGACCGCATACAGGGATGGCCTCTATGGCTACACCTTC.

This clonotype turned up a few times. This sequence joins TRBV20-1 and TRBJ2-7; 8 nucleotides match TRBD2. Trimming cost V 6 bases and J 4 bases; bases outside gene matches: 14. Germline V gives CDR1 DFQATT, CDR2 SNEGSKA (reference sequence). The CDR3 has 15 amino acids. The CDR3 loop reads CSASAGTSFAYEQYF. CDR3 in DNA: TGCAGTGCGAGCGCCGGGACTAGTTTCGCGTACGAGCAGTACTTC.

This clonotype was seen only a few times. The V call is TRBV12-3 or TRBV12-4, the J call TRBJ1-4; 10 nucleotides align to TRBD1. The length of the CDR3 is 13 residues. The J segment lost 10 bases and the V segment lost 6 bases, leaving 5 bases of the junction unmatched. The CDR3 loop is CASSRDRGSKLFF. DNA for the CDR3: TGTGCCAGCAGCAGGGACAGGGGTTCAAAACTGTTTTTT.

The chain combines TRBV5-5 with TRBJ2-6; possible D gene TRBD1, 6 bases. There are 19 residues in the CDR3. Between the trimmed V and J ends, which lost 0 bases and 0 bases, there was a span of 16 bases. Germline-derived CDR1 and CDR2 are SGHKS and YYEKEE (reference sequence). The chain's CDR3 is CASSLEAGEINSGANVLTF. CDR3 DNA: TGTGCCAGCAGCTTGGAGGCAGGGGAGATAAACTCTGGGGCCAACGTCCTGACTTTC.

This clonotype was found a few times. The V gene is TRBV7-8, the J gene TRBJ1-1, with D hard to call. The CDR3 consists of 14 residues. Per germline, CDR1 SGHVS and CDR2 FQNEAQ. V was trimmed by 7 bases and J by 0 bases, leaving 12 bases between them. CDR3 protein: CASTPLTVNTEAFF. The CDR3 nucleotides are TGTGCCAGCACCCCACTGACGGTGAACACTGAAGCTTTCTTT.

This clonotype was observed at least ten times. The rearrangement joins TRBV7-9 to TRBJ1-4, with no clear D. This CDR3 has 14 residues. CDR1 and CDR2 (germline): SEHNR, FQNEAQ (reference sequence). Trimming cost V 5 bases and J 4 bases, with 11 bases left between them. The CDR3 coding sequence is TGTGCCAGCAGCCCAAGTCGGGGTAATGAAAAACTGTTTTTT. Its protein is CASSPSRGNEKLFF.

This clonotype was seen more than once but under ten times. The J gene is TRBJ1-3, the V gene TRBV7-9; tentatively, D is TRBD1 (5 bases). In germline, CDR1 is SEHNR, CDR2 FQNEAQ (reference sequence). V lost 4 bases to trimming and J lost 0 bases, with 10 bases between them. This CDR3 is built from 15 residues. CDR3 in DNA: TGTGCCAGCAGCTCACCGGGGGACTCTGGAAACACCATATATTTT. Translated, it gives CASSSPGDSGNTIYF. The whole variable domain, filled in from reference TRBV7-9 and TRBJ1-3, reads DTGVSQNPRHKITKRGQNVTFRCDPISEHNRLYWYRQTLGQGPEFLTYFQNEAQLEKSRLLSDRFSAERPKGSFSTLEIQRTEQGDSAMYLCASSSPGDSGNTIYFGEGSWLTVV.

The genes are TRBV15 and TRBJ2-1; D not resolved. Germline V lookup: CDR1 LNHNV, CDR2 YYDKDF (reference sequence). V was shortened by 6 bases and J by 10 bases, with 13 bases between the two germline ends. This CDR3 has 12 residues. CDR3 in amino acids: CATSDFGREQFF. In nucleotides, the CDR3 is TGTGCCACCAGTGATTTTGGGCGAGAGCAGTTCTTC.